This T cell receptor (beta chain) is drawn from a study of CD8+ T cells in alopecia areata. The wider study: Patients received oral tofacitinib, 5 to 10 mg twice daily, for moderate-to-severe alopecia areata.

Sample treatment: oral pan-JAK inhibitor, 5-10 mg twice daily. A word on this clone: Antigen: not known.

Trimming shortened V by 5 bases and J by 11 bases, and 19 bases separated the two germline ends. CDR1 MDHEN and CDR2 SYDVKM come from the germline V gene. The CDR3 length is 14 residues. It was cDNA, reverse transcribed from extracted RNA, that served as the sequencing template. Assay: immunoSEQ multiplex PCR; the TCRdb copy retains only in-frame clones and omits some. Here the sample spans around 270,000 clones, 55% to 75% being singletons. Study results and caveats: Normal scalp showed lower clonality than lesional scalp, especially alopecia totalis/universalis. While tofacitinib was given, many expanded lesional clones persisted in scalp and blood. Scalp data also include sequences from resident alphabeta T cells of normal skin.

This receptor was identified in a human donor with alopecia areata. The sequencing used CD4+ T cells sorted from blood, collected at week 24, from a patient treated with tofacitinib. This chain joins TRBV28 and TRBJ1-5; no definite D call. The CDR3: CASSPPGLVDSQHF. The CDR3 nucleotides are TGTGCCAGCAGTCCACCCGGACTTGTGGACTCCCAGCATTTT. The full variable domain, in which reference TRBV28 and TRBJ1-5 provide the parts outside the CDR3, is DVKVTQSSRYLVKRTGEKVFLECVQDMDHENMFWYRQDPGLGLRLIYFSYDVKMKEKGDIPEGYSVSREKKERFSLILESASTNQTSMYLCASSPPGLVDSQHFGDGTRLSIL.